The 3 T cell receptor beta chains below come from one sample, sequenced in a study of T cells in Graves' hyperthyroidism and ophthalmopathy. Regions amplified from RNA transcripts were the TCR beta CDR3 regions. The TCR CDR3 was amplified in a first-round RT-PCR using the HTBI primer set. MiXCR, applied by TCRdb to the multiplex PCR reads, yields one record per CDR3 protein. Of about 570,000 distinct CDR3 sequences in the sample, under 60% were seen once. Sequencing was done on a sample of peripheral blood or thyroid tissue (not recorded which). Every receptor here comes from an adult woman with Graves' disease, either hyperthyroidism or ophthalmopathy (not recorded which).

The chain links TRBV6-1 to TRBJ1-3; no reliable D call. V was cut by 6 bases and J by 3 bases, with 15 bases left in between. Germline loops: CDR1 MNHNS, CDR2 SASEGT. The CDR3 has 15 amino acids. The CDR3 nucleotides are TGTGCCAGCAGAGAGGGAAGTCGGATTGGAAACACCATATATTTT. Translated, it gives CASREGSRIGNTIYF.

This clonotype has a count of ten or more. This chain joins TRBV12-3 or TRBV12-4 and TRBJ1-5, with TRBD1 matching 7 bases. CDR3 length equals 14 residues. The junction had 7 bases not matched to a gene; V was cut back by 7 bases and J by 4 bases. CDR3 sequence: CASTLGQPNQPQHF. Here the CDR3 DNA reads TGTGCCAGCACCTTGGGACAGCCGAATCAGCCCCAGCATTTT.

V is TRBV5-1 and J is TRBJ1-2; D call uncertain. V shed 1 base and J shed 5 bases, with 9 bases lying between them. The CDR3 is 13 amino acids. Germline-derived CDR1 and CDR2 are SGHRS and YFSETQ. The CDR3 nucleotides read TGCGCCAGCAGCTTGCCCACGGCGTATGGCTACACCTTC. It translates to CASSLPTAYGYTF.